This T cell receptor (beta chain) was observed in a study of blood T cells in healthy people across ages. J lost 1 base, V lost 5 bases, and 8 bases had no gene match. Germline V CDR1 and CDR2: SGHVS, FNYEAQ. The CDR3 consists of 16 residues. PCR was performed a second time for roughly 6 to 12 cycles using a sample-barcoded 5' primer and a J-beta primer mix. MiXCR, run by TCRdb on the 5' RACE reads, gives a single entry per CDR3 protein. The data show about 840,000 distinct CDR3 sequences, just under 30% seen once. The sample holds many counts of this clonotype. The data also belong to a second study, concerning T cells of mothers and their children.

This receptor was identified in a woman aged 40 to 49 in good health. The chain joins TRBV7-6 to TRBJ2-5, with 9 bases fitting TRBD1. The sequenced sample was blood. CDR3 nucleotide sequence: TGTGCCAGCAGCGCCCGGGACAGGGTTACCCAAGAGACCCAGTACTTC. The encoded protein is CASSARDRVTQETQYF.